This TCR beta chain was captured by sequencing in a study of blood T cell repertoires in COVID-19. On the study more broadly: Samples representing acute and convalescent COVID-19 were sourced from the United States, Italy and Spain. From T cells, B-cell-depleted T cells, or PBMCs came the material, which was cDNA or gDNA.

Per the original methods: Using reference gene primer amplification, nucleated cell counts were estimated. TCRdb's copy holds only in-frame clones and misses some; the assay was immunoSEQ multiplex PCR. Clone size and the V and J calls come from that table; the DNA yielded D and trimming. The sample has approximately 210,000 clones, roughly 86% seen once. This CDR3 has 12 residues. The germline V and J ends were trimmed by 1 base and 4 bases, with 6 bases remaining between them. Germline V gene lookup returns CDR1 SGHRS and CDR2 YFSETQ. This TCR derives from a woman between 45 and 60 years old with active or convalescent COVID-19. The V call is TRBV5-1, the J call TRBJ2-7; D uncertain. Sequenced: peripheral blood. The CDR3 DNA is TGCGCCAGCAGCTTGTCATTTTACGAGCAGTACTTC. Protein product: CASSLSFYEQYF.